This T cell receptor beta chain was found in a study of T cell responses to AZD1222 COVID-19 vaccine (dated by TCRdb to the early 2020s). For the study in its entirety: Because spike-specific TCR depth and breadth did not differ between the two schedules, AZD1222 recipients who got a second dose at roughly 4 weeks were pooled with those who got a second dose at roughly 12 weeks. A total of around 240 trial participants underwent TCR sequencing, of whom 207 received two doses of AZD1222 and about 25 received two doses of the MenACWY control vaccine. Enrollment into the trials was organized by age into subgroups of 18-55, 56-69 and 70-plus years, and those subgroups contained roughly 160, 29 and 62 TCR-sequenced participants, respectively.

This specimen's time point label, interpreted: baseline before first vaccination. The vaccinee samples were drawn from two UK trials, COV001 and COV002, one of which was a single-blind randomized controlled phase 2/3 trial testing AZD1222 (ChAdOx1 nCoV-19) in healthy adults. Trial participant PBMC samples were collected at day 0 and day 28 after the second dose for TCRbeta chain sequencing. A word on this clone: No cognate antigen has been identified for it. Base qualities are not at hand, and no much larger clone is one base apart.

From the cysteine through the phenylalanine, the CDR3 covers 15 amino acids. The DNA shown is the 45-base CDR3, in frame from base 1. Via the germline V gene, CDR1 is SGHRS and CDR2 YFSETQ. Trimming takes 0 bases from V and 8 bases from J, and the germline ends sit 17 bases apart. The CDR3 regions of human TCRbeta chains were analyzed by immunosequencing. Per the original workflow: Repertoire TCRs were checked for matches against a reference library of SARS-CoV-2-specific TCRs that had been generated using the MIRA antigen-specificity platform. Breadth was defined as the fraction of unique TCRs that were SARS-CoV-2-associated. Depth was defined as the fraction of total T cells that were SARS-CoV-2-associated. Using the MIRA data, each spike-specific TCR was assigned both to the spike region to which the TCR was reactive and to a CD4 or CD8 class. Log10-transformed breadth and depth values were compared by one-way ANOVA with Sidak's multiple comparisons tests. The clones in this table, taken by TCRdb from immuneACCESS, are in-frame only. Not every clone is retained; where verified, under half of the shortfall comes from an unresolved V gene, and the cause of the rest is unknown. V and J calls and clone size are copied from that table; D and trimming were computed from the DNA. This sample lists 99,000 or so clones; approximately 91% were detected once. Of the sample, around a sixth is held by the ten largest clones.

Beyond this particular receptor, the publication reports: In the small 56-69-year group, the increase in depth fell short of significance, most likely because of low power. Reportedly, close to half of the unique spike-specific TCRs recognized epitopes lying outside the regions that are mutated in the B.1.351 and B.1.1.7 variants. Conclusions about previously exposed vaccinees are limited, since just a handful of AZD1222 recipients were seropositive for SARS-CoV-2 at baseline. Participants were mostly white British and included more females than males, and it was suggested by the authors that clonal diversity may have been underestimated. The vaccine-associated CD4 TCRs covered the entire spike protein, and the dominant responses fell in regions 160-218 and 743-854. A significant rise in spike-specific TCR breadth and depth was observed after two AZD1222 doses relative to day 0 and relative to MenACWY recipients. Because no samples from the day 14 peak response were available, repertoires could be characterized only after the peak T cell response.

The specimen comprised peripheral blood, sampled on day 0 of AZD1222 vaccination. The source is an adult in good health. The chain is encoded by TRBV5-1 joined to TRBJ1-2; too little of a D gene remains to name it. The CDR3 amino acid sequence is: CASSLDGGEAYGYTF. The DNA reads as follows: TGCGCCAGCAGCTTGGATGGAGGAGAGGCGTACGGCTACACCTTC.